This record concerns one T cell receptor (beta chain) sequence. The record originates from a study of control samples from healthy donors and cancer patients. Trimming took 0 bases from V and 7 from J, leaving 18 bases between them. Germline assignment: CDR1 LNHNV and CDR2 YYDKDF (reference sequence). The CDR3 covers 16 residues. Method: immunoSEQ multiplex PCR; TCRdb's copy keeps in-frame clones and lacks some. Of 75,000 to 90,000 clones listed, approximately 91% are singletons. Sequenced input: blood. V usage is TRBV15 and J usage is TRBJ1-2; D may be TRBD1 (6 bases). This sequence was found in a man aged 50 to 60 in good health. The CDR3 DNA is TGTGCCACCAGCAGAGATCGGGCGGGGGGCAGGGTTGGCTACACCTTC. It yields the protein CATSRDRAGGRVGYTF. Looking up the rest from reference TRBV15 and TRBJ1-2 gives the full variable domain: DAMVIQNPRYQVTQFGKPVTLSCSQTLNHNVMYWYQQKSSQAPKLLFHYYDKDFNNEADTPDNFQSRRPNTSFCFLDIRSPGLGDTAMYLCATSRDRAGGRVGYTFGSGTRLTVV.